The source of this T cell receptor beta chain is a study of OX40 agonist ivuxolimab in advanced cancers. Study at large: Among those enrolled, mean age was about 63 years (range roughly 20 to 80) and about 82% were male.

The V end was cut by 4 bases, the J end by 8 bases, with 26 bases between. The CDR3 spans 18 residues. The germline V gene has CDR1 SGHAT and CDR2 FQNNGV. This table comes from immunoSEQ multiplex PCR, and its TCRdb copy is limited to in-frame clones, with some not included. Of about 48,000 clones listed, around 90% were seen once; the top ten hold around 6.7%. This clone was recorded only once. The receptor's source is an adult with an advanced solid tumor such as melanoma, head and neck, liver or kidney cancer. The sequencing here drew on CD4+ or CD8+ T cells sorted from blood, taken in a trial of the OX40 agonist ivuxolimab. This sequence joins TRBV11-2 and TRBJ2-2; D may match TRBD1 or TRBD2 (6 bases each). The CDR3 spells CASSWGATYSQWTGELFF. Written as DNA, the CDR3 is TGTGCCAGCAGCTGGGGGGCCACGTATAGTCAATGGACAGGGGAGCTGTTTTTT.